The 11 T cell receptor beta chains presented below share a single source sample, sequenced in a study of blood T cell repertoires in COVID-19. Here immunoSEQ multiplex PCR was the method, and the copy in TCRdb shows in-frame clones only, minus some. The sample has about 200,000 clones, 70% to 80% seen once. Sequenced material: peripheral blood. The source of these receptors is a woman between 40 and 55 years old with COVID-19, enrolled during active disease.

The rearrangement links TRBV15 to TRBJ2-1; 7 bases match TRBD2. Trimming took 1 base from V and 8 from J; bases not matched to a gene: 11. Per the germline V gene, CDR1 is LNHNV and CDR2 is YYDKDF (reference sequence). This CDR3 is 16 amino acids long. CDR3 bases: TGTGCCACCAGCAGAGTTTATCGGGAGGTGGGCGATGAGCAGTTCTTC. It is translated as CATSRVYREVGDEQFF.

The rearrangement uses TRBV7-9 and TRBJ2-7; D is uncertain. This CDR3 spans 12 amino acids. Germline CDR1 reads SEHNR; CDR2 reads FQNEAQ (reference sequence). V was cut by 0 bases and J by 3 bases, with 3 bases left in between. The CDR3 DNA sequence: TGTGCCAGCAGCTTAGCCGTCTACGAGCAGTACTTC. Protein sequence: CASSLAVYEQYF. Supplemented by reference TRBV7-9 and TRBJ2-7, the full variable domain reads DTGVSQNPRHKITKRGQNVTFRCDPISEHNRLYWYRQTLGQGPEFLTYFQNEAQLEKSRLLSDRFSAERPKGSFSTLEIQRTEQGDSAMYLCASSLAVYEQYFGPGTRLTVT.

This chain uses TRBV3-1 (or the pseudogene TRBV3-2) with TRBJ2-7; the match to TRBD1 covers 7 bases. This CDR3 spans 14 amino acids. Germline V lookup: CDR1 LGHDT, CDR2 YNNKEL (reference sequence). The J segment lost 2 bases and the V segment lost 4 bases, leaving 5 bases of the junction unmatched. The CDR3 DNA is TGTGCCAGCAGCCCCGGGACAGTAACCTACGAGCAGTACTTC. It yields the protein CASSPGTVTYEQYF.

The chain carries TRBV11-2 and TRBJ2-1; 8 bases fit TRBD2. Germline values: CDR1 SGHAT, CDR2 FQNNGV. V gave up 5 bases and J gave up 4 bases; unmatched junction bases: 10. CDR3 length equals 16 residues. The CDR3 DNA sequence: TGTGCCAGCAGCCCTAAGCGGGGGAGAAGGTACAATGAGCAGTTCTTC. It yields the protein CASSPKRGRRYNEQFF.

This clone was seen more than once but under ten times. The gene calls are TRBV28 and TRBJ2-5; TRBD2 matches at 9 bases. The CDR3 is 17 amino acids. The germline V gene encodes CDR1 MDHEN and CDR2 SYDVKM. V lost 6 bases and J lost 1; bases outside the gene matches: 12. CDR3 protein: CASSYPWSGGPQETQYF. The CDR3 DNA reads TGTGCCAGCAGCTACCCCTGGAGCGGGGGGCCCCAAGAGACCCAGTACTTC.

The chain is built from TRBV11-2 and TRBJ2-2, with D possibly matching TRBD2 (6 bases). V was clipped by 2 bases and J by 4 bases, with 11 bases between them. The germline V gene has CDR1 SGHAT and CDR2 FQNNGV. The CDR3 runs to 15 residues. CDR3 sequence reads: CASSLTGVSTGELFF. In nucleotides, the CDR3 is TGTGCCAGCAGCTTAACGGGAGTCTCCACCGGGGAGCTGTTTTTT.

The DNA for the CDR3 is TGCAGTGCTATTAATAGCTACGAGCAGTACTTC. Its protein product is CSAINSYEQYF. The chain joins TRBV20-1 to TRBJ2-7; D ambiguous. The CDR3 covers 11 residues. V gave up 4 bases and J gave up 3 bases, with 7 bases separating them. Germline V CDR1 and CDR2: DFQATT, SNEGSKA (reference sequence).

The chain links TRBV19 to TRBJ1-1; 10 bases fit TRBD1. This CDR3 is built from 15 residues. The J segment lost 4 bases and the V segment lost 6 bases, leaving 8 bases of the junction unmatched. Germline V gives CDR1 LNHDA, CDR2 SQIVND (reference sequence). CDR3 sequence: CASRAPGQGGTEAFF. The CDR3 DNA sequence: TGTGCCAGTAGGGCCCCAGGACAGGGGGGCACTGAAGCTTTCTTT.

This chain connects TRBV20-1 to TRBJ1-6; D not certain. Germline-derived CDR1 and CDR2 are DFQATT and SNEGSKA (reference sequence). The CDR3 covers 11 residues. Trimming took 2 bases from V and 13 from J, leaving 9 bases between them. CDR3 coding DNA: TGCAGTGCTAGAAACGGTCATCCCCTCCACTTT. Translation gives CSARNGHPLHF.

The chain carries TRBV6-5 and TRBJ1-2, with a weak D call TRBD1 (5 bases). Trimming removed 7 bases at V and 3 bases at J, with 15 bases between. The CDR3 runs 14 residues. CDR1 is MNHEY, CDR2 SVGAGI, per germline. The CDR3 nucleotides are TGTGCCAGCAACCCCGACCGGGGGTACTATGGCTACACCTTC. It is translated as CASNPDRGYYGYTF.

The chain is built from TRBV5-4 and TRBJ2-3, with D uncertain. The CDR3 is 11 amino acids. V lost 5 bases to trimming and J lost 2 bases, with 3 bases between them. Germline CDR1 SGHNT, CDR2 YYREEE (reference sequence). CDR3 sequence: CASSNTDTQYF. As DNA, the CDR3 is TGTGCCAGCAGTAACACAGATACGCAGTATTTT. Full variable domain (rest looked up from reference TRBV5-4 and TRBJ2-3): ETGVTQSPTHLIKTRGQQVTLRCSSQSGHNTVSWYQQALGQGPQFIFQYYREEENGRGNFPPRFSGLQFPNYSSELNVNALELDDSALYLCASSNTDTQYFGPGTRLTVL.